These 8 T cell receptor beta chains came from one sample sequenced in a study of technical replicates of blood from a few donors listed by TCRdb under 2017. Libraries were built with the immunoSEQ multiplex PCR assay. Drawn from immuneACCESS, this table holds only the in-frame rearrangements with V and J called that TCRdb kept. Clones are partly lost; checked studies trace under half to an unresolved V gene and leave the rest unexplained. For this sample the table gives some 15,000 clones, of which approximately 86% were detected only once. About 9.9% of the sample is taken by the ten largest. The sequenced sample was PBMCs. Receptor source: a human donor in good health.

The chain employs TRBV14 and TRBJ2-7; 13 bases line up with TRBD2. The CDR3 runs to 16 residues. Germline V lookup: CDR1 SGHDN, CDR2 FVKESK. Losses at the gene ends were 4 bases for V and 3 bases for J; bases not matched to a gene: 6. The CDR3 loop is CASSPLGLAGVYEQYF. DNA for the CDR3: TGTGCCAGCAGCCCGCTAGGACTAGCGGGAGTCTACGAGCAGTACTTC.

The chain employs TRBV18 and TRBJ2-5, with TRBD1 identical over 8 bases. The CDR3 is 13 amino acids. The germline gives CDR1 KGHSH, CDR2 LQKENI. The V gene end was trimmed by 4 bases and the J gene end by 7 bases; junction bases not matched to a gene: 5. CDR3 nucleotide sequence: TGTGCCAGCTCACGGGACAGGACAGGGACCCAGTACTTC. This sequence encodes CASSRDRTGTQYF.

This clone is medium-sized in the sample. The chain carries TRBV7-2 and TRBJ2-7; tentative D call: TRBD1 (6 bases). The germline V and J ends were trimmed by 5 bases and 3 bases, with 8 bases remaining between them. The CDR3 sequence is 12 residues long. Germline loops: CDR1 SGHTA, CDR2 FQGNSA. DNA for the CDR3: TGTGCCAGCAGCCAAGGGGGCTACGAGCAGTACTTC. Protein sequence: CASSQGGYEQYF.

In its sample, this clone was seen once. The chain carries TRBV19 and TRBJ2-3, with 8 bases that match TRBD1. Germline CDR1 and CDR2: LNHDA and SQIVND (reference sequence). The CDR3 is made up of 15 amino acids. J gave up 6 bases and V 6 bases, and 11 bases lay outside the gene matches. Here the CDR3 reads CASRTDRGSGDTQYF. In DNA, the CDR3 is TGTGCCAGTAGGACCGACAGGGGAAGTGGGGATACGCAGTATTTT.

A few counts support this clone. The chain links TRBV30 to TRBJ1-1, with TRBD1 as a possible D gene (5 bases). Per germline, CDR1 GTSNPN and CDR2 SVGIG (reference sequence). V lost 2 bases, J lost 4 bases, and 14 bases lay in between. This CDR3 contains 14 residues. This CDR3 is CAWSLGGTGTEAFF. The CDR3, as DNA: TGTGCCTGGAGTCTGGGGGGGACGGGCACTGAAGCTTTCTTT. The full variable domain, in which reference TRBV30 and TRBJ1-1 provide the parts outside the CDR3, is SQTIHQWPATLVQPVGSPLSLECTVEGTSNPNLYWYRQAAGRGLQLLFYSVGIGQISSEVPQNLSASRPQDRQFILSSKKLLLSDSGFYLCAWSLGGTGTEAFFGQGTRLTVV.

The chain couples TRBV29-1 to TRBJ2-1, with 7 bases lining up with TRBD1. The CDR3 spans 15 residues. The V gene's germline CDR1 is SQVTM and CDR2 ANQGSEA. V lost 1 base to trimming and J lost 1 base; unmatched junction nucleotides: 4. The DNA of the CDR3 is TGCAGCGTTGAAGGGACAGGAAGGTCCTACAATGAGCAGTTCTTC. Residues: CSVEGTGRSYNEQFF.

CDR3 DNA: TGTGCCAGCTCACCACGAGCGGCAGATACGCAGTATTTT. It specifies CASSPRAADTQYF. This chain connects TRBV18 to TRBJ2-3; a possible D gene is TRBD2 (5 bases). Trimming took off 1 base at V and 4 bases at J, with 6 bases between the two ends. Germline V gene lookup returns CDR1 KGHSH and CDR2 LQKENI. This CDR3 is 13 amino acids long.

V gene TRBV9 combines with J gene TRBJ2-5, with TRBD2 matching over 10 bases. The CDR3 spans 18 residues. Germline V CDR1 and CDR2: SGDLS, YYNGEE. J lost 5 bases, V lost 0 bases, and 13 bases had no gene match. The CDR3 sequence: CASSVGRRLAGEGETQYF. CDR3 sequence (DNA): TGTGCCAGCAGCGTAGGGAGGCGGCTAGCGGGAGAGGGGGAGACCCAGTACTTC.